The 2 T cell receptor beta chains below were found in one sample sequenced in a study of sequential checkpoint blockade in melanoma. Treatment reported: randomized to nivolumab then ipilimumab (arm A) or the reverse (arm B). Using immunoSEQ multiplex PCR, the repertoire was profiled, and TCRdb retains in-frame clones only, with some absent. This table has about 22,000 clones, 25% to 35% appearing once. The sequences come from tumor tissue (inferred from file names), collected from a patient given nivolumab and ipilimumab in sequence. The receptor set was obtained from a human donor with melanoma.

The table lists this clone with a few counts. The chain employs TRBV11-3 and TRBJ2-3; D is possibly TRBD2 (6 bases). V lost 3 bases to trimming and J lost 4 bases, with 14 bases between them. The germline CDR1 and CDR2 sequences are SGHNT and YENEEA. This CDR3 region has 15 residues. CDR3 in DNA: TGTGCCAGCAGCTTGGGGGGAAACGATGCAGATACGCAGTATTTT. Protein product: CASSLGGNDADTQYF.

The genes are TRBV28 and TRBJ2-7; D is possibly TRBD2 (5 bases). CDR3 length equals 13 residues. Trimming pared 7 bases from V and 3 bases from J, leaving 13 bases between. The V gene's germline CDR1 is MDHEN and CDR2 SYDVKM. DNA of the CDR3: TGTGCCAGCAATGGGAGAAAGCTCTACGAGCAGTACTTC. It translates to CASNGRKLYEQYF.